The 4 T cell receptor beta chains presented below share a single source sample, sequenced in a study of blood T cells in healthy people across ages. Next came a second PCR, run for about 6 to 12 cycles, which used a sample-barcoded 5' primer along with a J-beta primer mix. TCRdb called the 5' RACE reads again in MiXCR, with one record for every CDR3 protein. The repertoire holds about a million distinct CDR3 sequences, more than 30% seen once, with roughly 13% in the top ten. Input material: blood. The receptors come from a man aged 18 to 29 in good health.

This clonotype showed up just a few times. The rearrangement joins TRBV6-2 or TRBV6-3 to TRBJ1-2, with a tentative D call TRBD1 (5 bases). CDR1 and CDR2 from the germline V gene are MNHEY and SVGEGT. This CDR3 has 16 amino acids. The V and J ends lost 4 bases and 6 bases respectively, with 21 bases between them. The CDR3, as DNA: TGTGCCAGCAGTTCTACCTCATCGGGTGGGGACCATGGCTACACCTTC. Translated, it gives CASSSTSSGGDHGYTF.

The CDR3 nucleotides read TGTGCCAGCAGCGTAGTGGGGCTTGGGAATGAGCAGTTCTTC. Encoded protein: CASSVVGLGNEQFF. The chain employs TRBV9 and TRBJ2-1; possible D gene TRBD1, 5 bases. V gave up 0 bases and J gave up 7 bases, with 11 bases separating them. The germline V gene has CDR1 SGDLS and CDR2 YYNGEE. CDR3 length equals 14 residues.

This clonotype came up many times. This chain uses TRBV6-6 with TRBJ2-1; D gene ambiguous. V lost 3 bases and J 1 base, leaving 10 bases between the germline ends. CDR1 is MNHNY, CDR2 SVGAGI, per germline (reference sequence). The CDR3 consists of 15 residues. In nucleotides, the CDR3 is TGTGCCAGCAGTTATCCGTCCGTGTCCTACAATGAGCAGTTCTTC. Encoded protein: CASSYPSVSYNEQFF.

J is TRBJ2-3 and V is TRBV7-9; the D gene is possibly TRBD1 (5 bases). Looked up from germline, CDR1 is SEHNR and CDR2 is FQNEAQ (reference sequence). The CDR3 spans 15 residues. V dropped 1 base and J dropped 3 bases, with 11 bases sitting between them. The CDR3 protein is CASSLVGLETDTQYF. Written as DNA, the CDR3 is TGTGCCAGCAGCTTAGTGGGGCTAGAGACAGATACGCAGTATTTT.